This TCR beta chain was captured by sequencing in a study of metastatic and nonmetastatic thyroid tumors. Study at large: Thyroid patients, malignant and benign, had repertoires compared across blood and tumor or nodule tissue. Study results and limitations: Patients with malignant thyroid tumors reportedly had significantly higher TCR beta diversity than those with benign nodules, in blood and tumor.

CDR3 length: 17 amino acids. Trimming pared 0 bases from V and 0 bases from J, leaving 10 bases between. CDR1 is SGDLS, CDR2 YYNGEE, per germline. In the original processing: To classify distant metastasis in papillary thyroid cancer, a model was built from CDR3 differences across clinicopathological groups. With MiXCR, TCRdb reprocessed the PCR reads. Here the V and J calls rest on TCRdb's processing, not on the authors' analysis. The sample has over 40,000 clones; about an eighth are singletons. This clone was seen ten or more times. Its antigen is unknown. Thyroid surgery was preceded by no treatment in any patient.

The chain employs TRBV9 and TRBJ2-6; no clear D gene. Sequencing was performed on blood. This TCR was recovered from a female donor with papillary thyroid cancer or a benign thyroid nodule (not recorded which). Some clones in this sample may be carry-over from other donors' samples. The CDR3 coding sequence is TGTGCCAGCAGCGTAGAACCAGGCCTCTCTGGGGCCAACGTCCTGACTTTC. Residues: CASSVEPGLSGANVLTF.